This T cell receptor (beta chain) was recorded in a study of T cells in Graves' hyperthyroidism and ophthalmopathy. Regarding the study as a whole: Before onset, by a median of approximately 5.9 months, the model predicted ophthalmopathy.

This CDR3 has 14 residues. Germline V gene lookup returns CDR1 SGHRS and CDR2 YFSETQ. With V trimmed by 7 bases and J by 2 bases, 6 bases remained unmatched. RNA transcripts gave rise to amplified TCR beta CDR3 regions. The HTBI primer set was used in a first-round RT-PCR of the TCR CDR3. TCRdb itself ran the multiplex PCR reads through MiXCR, one entry per CDR3 protein. The table has 390,000 or so distinct CDR3 sequences, roughly 15% seen once. A remark on this clonotype: Its antigen is not identified.

The receptor comes from a man between 18 and 29 years old with Graves' ophthalmopathy. Material for sequencing was blood. This sequence joins TRBV5-1 and TRBJ2-7, with 10 bases identical to TRBD1. As DNA, the CDR3 is TGCGCCAGCGGTTCCGGGACAGGGGCCTACGAGCAGTACTTC. Translation gives CASGSGTGAYEQYF.